The TCR beta chain under discussion was sequenced for a study of shared clonotypes between healthy human individuals (dated by TCRdb to about 2020). A note on the overall study: A few men and a couple of women, aged 18 to 49 years, made up the cohort. Different laboratories and diverse techniques were used to prepare libraries and sequence TCR repertoires, to increase sequencing depth and limit assay-specific biases. For each donor, CD4 naive and CD4 memory were each given three plates, CD8 naive was given two plates, and CD8 memory was given one plate. Leukapheresis yielded between about 0.8 and 8.9 billion PBMCs per donor. To estimate repertoire size and how much clonotype sharing occurs between individuals, the study deeply sequenced the blood TCR repertoires of roughly 5 healthy adults. The research as a whole found: About 4.5% of naive CD4, 3.5% of naive CD8, 2% to 2.5% of memory CD4, and 0.4% of memory CD8 clonotypes were shared across several donors. Pairwise subsampling indicated that sequencing depth was expected to affect the degree of clonotype sharing among donors. Sampling was restricted to blood, and TCR repertoires in tissue are likely to differ from TCR repertoires in blood. Because the study included only a small number of donors, the genetic and exposure-history diversity represented was limited. Higher generation probabilities were observed for clonotypes shared by all four sorted-subset donors than for non-shared clonotypes. Rarefaction of sorted-subset datasets indicated incomplete sequencing despite the large sequencing depth. Estimated clonotype richness was generally larger for naive than for memory subsets.

Healthy HIV-negative adults with no recently reported acute infections or vaccinations were included as donors. All donors were Caucasian adults living in Nashville, Tennessee, USA. CD4+ T cells were enriched through magnetic negative selection, after which naive cells were positively selected on CD45RA and the remaining negative fraction served as the memory subset. After blood collection by leukapheresis, PBMCs were isolated using Ficoll-Histopaque density gradient centrifugation and then cryopreserved in the vapor phase of liquid nitrogen. Purity and quantity of every magnetically sorted T cell population were checked by analytical flow cytometry. Each sorted fraction had its genomic DNA isolated and then quantified by UV absorbance on a Nanodrop 2000c. As concerns this clone: The specificity of this receptor is unknown. The sample holds no much larger clone one base away, and base qualities are not on file.

TCR CDR3 regions were amplified from genomic DNA by multiplex PCR using the deep immunoSEQ assay. Extracted genomic DNA from each cell subset was distributed evenly across all wells of several immunoSEQ 96-well plates, and each plate was treated as a replicate. Each replicate PCR for sorted subsets received roughly 200 ng genomic DNA, equal to roughly 29,000 T cell genomes. Purified libraries were measured with a Qubit 3.0 fluorometer, size-checked on a Bioanalyzer 2100, and measured again with the KAPA Library Quantification kit. Every immunoSEQ 96-well plate was sequenced on a separate single-read 150-cycle Illumina NextSeq 550 flow cell. On the study's bioinformatics: Because the immunoSEQ output included only junctional sequences and no quality scores, the filtering could not be the same as the filtering used for full-length reads. Sequences were annotated with PyIR, a Python wrapper for IgBLAST v1.9, and V/J genes and CDR3 were assigned using IMGT germline references. Reads were removed for weak V/J assignments (E-value above 1e-6), missing CDR3, stop codons, out-of-frame junctions, or ambiguous translated residues. V3J clonotypes were defined by identical inferred V gene, J gene, and CDR3 amino acid sequence. Percentage overlap between repertoires was calculated by dividing the number of shared unique clonotypes by the size of the smaller repertoire. RTK rarefaction, the Chao1 estimator, and Recon v2.1 estimates of unobserved clonotypes were used to assess repertoire richness. For all TCRbeta clonotypes obtained by the gDNA method from four donors, generation probabilities were computed with OLGA. Held by TCRdb, this immuneACCESS table contains in-frame sequences only and omits some clones. Under half of the omission traces to an unresolved V gene where checked; the cause of the rest is unknown. From that table come the V and J calls and clone size; the DNA was used to work out D and trimming. This sample is represented by about 2.5 million clones; about 90% of them were singletons. Together, the top ten hold 0.37% of the sample.

V has 3 bases trimmed and J has 1 base trimmed; junction bases matching no gene number 9. The CDR1 and CDR2 encoded by the germline V gene are SGHRS and YFSETQ. The CDR3 has 16 amino acids, counting the end cysteine and phenylalanine. The entry retains the CDR3 DNA only, 48 bases that are in frame from base 1. Material for sequencing was naive CD4+ T cells from PBMCs. The intended sense of this specimen's cell subset or site label: CD45RA+ positively selected. This receptor was identified in a man between 18 and 35 years old in good health. Some clones in this sample may be carry-over from other donors' samples. The chain employs TRBV5-1 and TRBJ1-2, and TRBD1 aligns with 7 junction nucleotides. The nucleotide sequence is given as TGCGCCAGCAGCTCCCGAGGACAGGCGGATAACTATGGCTACACCTTC. This codes for CASSSRGQADNYGYTF.